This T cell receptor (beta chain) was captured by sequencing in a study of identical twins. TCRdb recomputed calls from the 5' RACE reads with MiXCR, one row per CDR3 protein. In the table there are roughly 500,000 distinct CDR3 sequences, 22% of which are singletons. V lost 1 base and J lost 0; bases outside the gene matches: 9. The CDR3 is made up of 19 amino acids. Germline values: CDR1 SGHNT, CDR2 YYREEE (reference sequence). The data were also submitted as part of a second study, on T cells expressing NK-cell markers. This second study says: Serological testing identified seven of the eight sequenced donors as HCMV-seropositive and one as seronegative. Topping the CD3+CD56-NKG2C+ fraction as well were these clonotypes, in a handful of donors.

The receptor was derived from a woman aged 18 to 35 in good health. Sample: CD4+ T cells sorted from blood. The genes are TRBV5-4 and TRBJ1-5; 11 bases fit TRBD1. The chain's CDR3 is CASSLFGTGGQNSNQPQHF. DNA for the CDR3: TGTGCCAGCAGCTTGTTCGGGACAGGGGGTCAAAATAGCAATCAGCCCCAGCATTTT. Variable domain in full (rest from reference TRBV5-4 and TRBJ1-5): ETGVTQSPTHLIKTRGQQVTLRCSSQSGHNTVSWYQQALGQGPQFIFQYYREEENGRGNFPPRFSGLQFPNYSSELNVNALELDDSALYLCASSLFGTGGQNSNQPQHFGDGTRLSIL.